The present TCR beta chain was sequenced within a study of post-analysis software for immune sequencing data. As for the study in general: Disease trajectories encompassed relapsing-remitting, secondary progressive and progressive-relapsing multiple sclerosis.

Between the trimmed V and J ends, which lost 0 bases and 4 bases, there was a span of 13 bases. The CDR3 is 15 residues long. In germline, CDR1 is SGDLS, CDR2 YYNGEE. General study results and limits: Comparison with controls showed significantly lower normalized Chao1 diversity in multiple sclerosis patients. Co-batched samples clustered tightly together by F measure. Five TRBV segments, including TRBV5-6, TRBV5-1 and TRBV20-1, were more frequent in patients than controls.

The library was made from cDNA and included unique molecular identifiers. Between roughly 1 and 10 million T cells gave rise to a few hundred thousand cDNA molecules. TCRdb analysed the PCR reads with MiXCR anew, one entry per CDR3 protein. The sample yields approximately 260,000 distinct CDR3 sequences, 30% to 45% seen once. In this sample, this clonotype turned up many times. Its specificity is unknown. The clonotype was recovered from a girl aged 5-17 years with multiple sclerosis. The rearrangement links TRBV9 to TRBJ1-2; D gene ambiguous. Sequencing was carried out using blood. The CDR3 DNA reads TGTGCCAGCAGCGTAGACCCAGGTGGGAGCTATGGCTACACCTTC. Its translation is CASSVDPGGSYGYTF.